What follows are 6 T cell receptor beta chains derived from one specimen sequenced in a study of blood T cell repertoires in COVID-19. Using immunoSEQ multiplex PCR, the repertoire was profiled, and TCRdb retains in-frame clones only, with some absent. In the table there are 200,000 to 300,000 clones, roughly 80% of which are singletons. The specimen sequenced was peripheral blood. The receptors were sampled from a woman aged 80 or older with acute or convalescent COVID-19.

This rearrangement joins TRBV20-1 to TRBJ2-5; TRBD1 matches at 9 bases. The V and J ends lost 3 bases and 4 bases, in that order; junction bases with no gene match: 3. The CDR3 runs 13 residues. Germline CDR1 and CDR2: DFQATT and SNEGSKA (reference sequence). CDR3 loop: CSASPTGGETQYF. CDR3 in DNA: TGCAGTGCTAGTCCGACAGGGGGAGAGACCCAGTACTTC.

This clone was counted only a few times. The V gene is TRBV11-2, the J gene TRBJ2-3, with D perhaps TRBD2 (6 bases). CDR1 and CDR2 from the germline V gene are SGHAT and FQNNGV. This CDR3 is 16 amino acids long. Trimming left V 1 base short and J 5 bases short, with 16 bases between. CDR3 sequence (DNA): TGTGCCAGCAGCTTAGGCCCAGCGGGTAACTTAGATACGCAGTATTTT. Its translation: CASSLGPAGNLDTQYF.

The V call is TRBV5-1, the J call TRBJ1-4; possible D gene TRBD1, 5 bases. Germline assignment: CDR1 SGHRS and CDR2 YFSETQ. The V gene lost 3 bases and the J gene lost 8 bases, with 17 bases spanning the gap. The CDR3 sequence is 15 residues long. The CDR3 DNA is TGCGCCAGCAGCTCCGGGTCGGGGGTTCACGAAAAACTGTTTTTT. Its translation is CASSSGSGVHEKLFF.

The CDR3 nucleotides read TGTGCCAGCAGCTTTCTTAGCGGGGGGGCTCTCGAGCAGTACTTC. It is translated as CASSFLSGGALEQYF. The chain recombines TRBV13 with TRBJ2-7; 11 nucleotides match TRBD2. The CDR3 is 15 amino acids. V shed 3 bases, J shed 6 bases, and the junction held 7 bases outside the gene matches. In germline, CDR1 is PRHDT, CDR2 FYEKMQ (reference sequence). Filled out from reference TRBV13 and TRBJ2-7, the complete variable domain reads AAGVIQSPRHLIKEKRETATLKCYPIPRHDTVYWYQQGPGQDPQFLISFYEKMQSDKGSIPDRFSAQQFSDYHSELNMSSLELGDSALYFCASSFLSGGALEQYFGPGTRLTVT.

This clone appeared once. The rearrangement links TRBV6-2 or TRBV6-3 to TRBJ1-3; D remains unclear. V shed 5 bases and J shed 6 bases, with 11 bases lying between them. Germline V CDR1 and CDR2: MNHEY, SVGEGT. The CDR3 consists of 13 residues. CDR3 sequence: CASSPTAENTIYF. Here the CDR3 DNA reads TGTGCCAGCAGTCCCACAGCCGAAAACACCATATATTTT.

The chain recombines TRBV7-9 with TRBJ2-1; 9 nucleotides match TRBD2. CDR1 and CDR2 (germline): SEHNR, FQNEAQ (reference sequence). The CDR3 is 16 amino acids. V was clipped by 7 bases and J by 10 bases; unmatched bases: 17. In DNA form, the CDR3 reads TGTGCCAGCAACCCCAATCGGGCTAGCGGGAAAACCGAGCAGTTCTTC. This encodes CASNPNRASGKTEQFF.